This TCR beta chain appears in the sequencing data of a study of cytomegalovirus exposure and HLA in healthy donors. Study conclusions and caveats: Association of about 17,000 TCR beta sequences with HLA alleles was found at 0.05 false discovery rate in a later analysis. When analyzed later, the rates of TCR association showed variation by HLA locus, with DRB1 the most and HLA-C the fewest. Most TCR sequences showed up rarely, but some public TCRs showed up in many donors.

Details on this clone: What it binds is unknown.

The V and J ends lost 5 bases and 6 bases respectively, with 13 bases between them. The germline V gene has CDR1 MNHNS and CDR2 SASEGT. This CDR3 has 13 residues. A multiplex PCR was run with 60 Vbeta primers and 13 Jbeta primers. Assay used: immunoSEQ multiplex PCR; TCRdb lists only in-frame clones, some missing. The profile shows 95,000 to 120,000 clones, over 65% of them singletons. The source is a woman between 40 and 50 years old in good health and CMV-seropositive. Source material: PBMCs. This rearrangement joins TRBV6-1 to TRBJ1-2, with D uncertain. In DNA, the CDR3 is TGTGCCAGCAGTCTTAAGACTTCCGATGGCTACACCTTC. Residues: CASSLKTSDGYTF.